Listed below are T cell receptor beta chains from one sample, sequenced in a study of follicular helper T cells after annual influenza vaccination. Clones were read by immunoSEQ multiplex PCR, and TCRdb kept only the in-frame ones, dropping some. Of about 14,000 clones listed, 75% to 80% are singletons. Here the sequenced sample was CXCR5- memory CD4+ T cells sorted from blood, taken on the day of influenza vaccination. These receptors originate from an adult who received the influenza vaccine. Both conserved end residues are part of each CDR3. Each record gives: J gene, V gene, CDR3 protein.

>TRBJ2-1|TRBV27
CASSPGTGSNEQFF
>TRBJ2-2|TRBV19
CASSVDTRNTGELFF
>TRBJ1-5|TRBV30
CAWSVLGDQPQHF
>TRBJ2-5|TRBV5-1
CASSIDRGGETQYF
>TRBJ1-6|TRBV15
CATSRVPSQRLHF
>TRBJ2-6|TRBV9
CASSVDGGPSGGANVLTF
>TRBJ1-6|TRBV6-1
CASRAFGSQGSPLHF
>TRBJ2-1|TRBV7-2
CASSALAGGSYNEQFF
>TRBJ1-2|TRBV30
CAWSGARGRANYGYTF
>TRBJ1-6|TRBV9
CASSALVKSPLHF
>TRBJ1-4|TRBV5-4
CASSSATGASEKLFF
>TRBJ2-3|TRBV4-1
CASSQATGPPGITDTQYF
>TRBJ1-1|TRBV20-1
CSASYGVEAFF
>TRBJ1-2|TRBV6-5
CASSYSRTLISYTF
>TRBJ2-3|TRBV28
CASSSRTGRTDTQYF
>TRBJ2-3|TRBV10-3
CAIKGGTADTQYF
>TRBJ2-7|TRBV19
CASSMTGAYEQYF
>TRBJ2-1|TRBV5-1
CASSSAKTASYNEQFF
>TRBJ1-1|TRBV27
CASSTNRGRGTEAFF
>TRBJ1-2|TRBV19
CASNNDRGPNYGYTF
>TRBJ2-5|TRBV11-2
CASSLTVGGIWETQYF
>TRBJ2-7|TRBV18
CASSPGQGAGEQYF
>TRBJ2-5|TRBV29-1
CSVRRDPGGETQYF
>TRBJ2-6|TRBV25-1
CASSDHRSGANVLTF
>TRBJ2-2|TRBV5-1
CASGGGALNTGELFF
>TRBJ2-3|TRBV6-5
CASSGGRFSTDTQYF
>TRBJ2-7|TRBV7-3
CASSLNGTAKYF
>TRBJ2-3|TRBV7-2
CASSLVPGQGTPTDTQYF